Listed here are 14 T cell receptor beta chains from one sample, sequenced in a study of blood T cell repertoires in COVID-19. Assay used: immunoSEQ multiplex PCR; TCRdb lists only in-frame clones, some missing. The repertoire has around 69,000 clones, roughly 79% of them found once; the top ten carry 20% to 25%. The specimen was peripheral blood. Every receptor here comes from a woman aged 70 to 79 with acute or convalescent COVID-19.

The chain joins TRBV2 to TRBJ2-1; 10 bases align to TRBD1. J was trimmed by 5 bases and V by 7 bases; bases with no gene match: 11. The CDR3 sequence is 16 residues long. Germline V gene sequence: CDR1 SNHLY, CDR2 FYNNEI. The DNA of the CDR3 is TGTGCCAGCAATCTACTCCGGGACAGGGGACACAATGAGCAGTTCTTC. Its translation is CASNLLRDRGHNEQFF.

This sequence joins TRBV5-4 and TRBJ2-5; D might be TRBD2 (6 bases). Trimming stripped 0 bases from V and 4 bases from J, with 16 bases between. The CDR3 is 16 residues long. CDR1 and CDR2 from the germline V gene are SGHNT and YYREEE (reference sequence). CDR3 in amino acids: CASSLGLGGMGETQYF. The CDR3 region has the DNA TGTGCCAGCAGCTTGGGACTTGGGGGGATGGGAGAGACCCAGTACTTC.

The chain links TRBV5-1 to TRBJ1-1, with 7 nucleotides matching TRBD1. Germline V gene sequence: CDR1 SGHRS, CDR2 YFSETQ. The ends lost 6 bases at V and 2 bases at J; junction bases unmatched: 7. The CDR3 has 14 amino acids. The chain's CDR3 is CASKAGQTNTEAFF. CDR3 in DNA: TGCGCCAGCAAGGCGGGACAGACTAACACTGAAGCTTTCTTT.

The chain recombines TRBV28 with TRBJ2-2; 7 positions agree with TRBD1. V shed 5 bases, J shed 3 bases, and the junction held 6 bases outside the gene matches. This CDR3 is built from 15 residues. The V gene's germline CDR1 is MDHEN and CDR2 SYDVKM. The chain's CDR3 is CASSPRQGYTGELFF. DNA for the CDR3: TGTGCCAGCAGTCCACGACAGGGCTACACCGGGGAGCTGTTTTTT.

The chain is built from TRBV27 and TRBJ2-5, with TRBD2 matching 7 bases. The V segment lost 7 bases and the J segment 5 bases; nucleotides outside the gene matches: 10. Germline loops: CDR1 MNHEY, CDR2 SMNVEV (reference sequence). The CDR3 is made up of 14 amino acids. The CDR3 here is CASNGGGRNETQYF. DNA for the CDR3: TGTGCCAGCAATGGCGGCGGGAGAAATGAGACCCAGTACTTC.

This sequence joins TRBV16 and TRBJ2-7, with 10 nucleotides matching TRBD2. The CDR3 consists of 16 residues. Trimming took 0 bases from V and 0 from J; bases not matched to a gene: 2. CDR1 is KGHSY and CDR2 is FQNENV in the germline V gene. The CDR3 loop reads CASSQSSSGSSYEQYF. For the CDR3, the DNA is TGTGCCAGCAGCCAATCGTCTAGCGGGAGCTCCTACGAGCAGTACTTC.

This sequence joins TRBV6-5 and TRBJ2-7; 9 bases are shared with TRBD2. V shed 6 bases, J shed 2 bases, and the junction held 8 bases outside the gene matches. From germline, CDR1 is MNHEY and CDR2 SVGAGI. This CDR3 comprises 15 residues. The CDR3 protein is CASSDLAGRTYEQYF. For the CDR3, the DNA is TGTGCCAGCAGCGATCTAGCGGGAAGGACCTACGAGCAGTACTTC.

The chain couples TRBV6-5 to TRBJ1-3; D is undetermined. The CDR3 has 14 residues. Germline CDR1 MNHEY, CDR2 SVGAGI. Trimming removed 7 bases from V and 0 bases from J, with 10 bases in between. The CDR3 here is CASTKTNSGNTIYF. Written as DNA, the CDR3 is TGTGCCAGCACCAAGACAAACTCTGGAAACACCATATATTTT.

The V call is TRBV27, the J call TRBJ1-5; 12 bases align to TRBD1. Germline V gene data show CDR1 as MNHEY and CDR2 as SMNVEV (reference sequence). The CDR3 spans 16 residues. The junction had 7 bases not matched to a gene; V was cut back by 4 bases and J by 6 bases. The CDR3 DNA is TGTGCCAGCAGTTCCCCCGGGACAGGGGGCGGTCAGCCCCAGCATTTT. It specifies CASSSPGTGGGQPQHF.

The chain recombines TRBV11-3 with TRBJ1-2; maybe TRBD1 (6 bases). Trimming removed 2 bases at V and 6 bases at J, with 7 bases between. The CDR3 covers 12 residues. CDR1 is SGHNT, CDR2 YENEEA, per germline. The CDR3 protein is CASSLTGNGYTF. The CDR3 DNA reads TGTGCCAGCAGCTTAACAGGGAATGGCTACACCTTC.

The V call is TRBV12-3 or TRBV12-4, the J call TRBJ1-2, with unresolved D. Trimming pared 0 bases from V and 5 bases from J, leaving 4 bases between. CDR3 size: 12 residues. CDR3 in DNA: TGTGCCAGCAGTTTAGCTCTGTATGGCTACACCTTC. It yields the protein CASSLALYGYTF.

This chain links TRBV7-3 with TRBJ2-1, with TRBD2 matching over 7 bases. The CDR3 loop spans 15 amino acids. After removal of 3 bases from V and 4 bases from J, the junction contained 6 bases not matched to a gene. The germline gives CDR1 SGHTA, CDR2 FQGTGA. CDR3 bases: TGTGCCAGCAGCTTCCTAGCGGCAGTTTACAATGAGCAGTTCTTC. It translates to CASSFLAAVYNEQFF.

This clone was found many times. The V call is TRBV5-8, the J call TRBJ2-7; tentative D call: TRBD2 (6 bases). CDR3 length equals 16 residues. The germline V gene has CDR1 SGHTS and CDR2 YDEGEE. Trimming left V 6 bases short and J 0 bases short, with 19 bases between. As DNA, the CDR3 is TGTGCCAGCAATGGGCCCAGCGGGTATAGCTCCTACGAGCAGTACTTC. This sequence encodes CASNGPSGYSSYEQYF.

The chain has TRBV5-5 and TRBJ1-2; the D is unclear. Trimming left V 0 bases short and J 4 bases short, with 13 bases between. The CDR3 is 15 residues long. Germline V gene data show CDR1 as SGHKS and CDR2 as YYEKEE (reference sequence). For the CDR3, the DNA is TGTGCCAGCAGCTTGGAGCAGAGGAGAACCTATGGCTACACCTTC. Its translation is CASSLEQRRTYGYTF.